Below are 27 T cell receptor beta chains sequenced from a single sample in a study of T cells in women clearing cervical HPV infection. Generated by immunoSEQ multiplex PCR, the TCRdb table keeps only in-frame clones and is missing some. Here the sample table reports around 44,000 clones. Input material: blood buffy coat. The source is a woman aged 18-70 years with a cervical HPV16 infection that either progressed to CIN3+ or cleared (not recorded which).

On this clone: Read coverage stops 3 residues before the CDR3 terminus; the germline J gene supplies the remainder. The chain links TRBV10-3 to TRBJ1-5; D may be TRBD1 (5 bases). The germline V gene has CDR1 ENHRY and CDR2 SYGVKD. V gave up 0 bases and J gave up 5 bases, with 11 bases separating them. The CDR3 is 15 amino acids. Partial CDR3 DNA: TGTGCCATCAGTGAGTCGACACTACAGGATCAGCCC. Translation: CAISESTLQDQP. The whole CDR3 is CAISESTLQDQPQHF.

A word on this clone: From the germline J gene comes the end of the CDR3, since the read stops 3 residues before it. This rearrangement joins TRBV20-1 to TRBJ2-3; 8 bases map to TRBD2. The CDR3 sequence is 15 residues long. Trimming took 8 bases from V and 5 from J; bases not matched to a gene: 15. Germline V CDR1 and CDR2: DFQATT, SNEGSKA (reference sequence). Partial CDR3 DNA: TGCAGTCCCCAGGGGTCGGGAGGGCCAAGAGATACG. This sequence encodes CSPQGSGGPRDT. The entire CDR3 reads CSPQGSGGPRDTQYF.

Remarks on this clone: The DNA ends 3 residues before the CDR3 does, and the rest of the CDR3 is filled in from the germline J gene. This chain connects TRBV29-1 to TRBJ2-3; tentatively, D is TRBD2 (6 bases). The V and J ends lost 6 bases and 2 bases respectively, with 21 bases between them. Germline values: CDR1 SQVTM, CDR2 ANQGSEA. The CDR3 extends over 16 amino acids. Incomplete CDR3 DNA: TGCAGCGTGCCCGGCGGGGCCCTGCGATTCACAGATACG. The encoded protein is CSVPGGALRFTDT. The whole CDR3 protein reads CSVPGGALRFTDTQYF.

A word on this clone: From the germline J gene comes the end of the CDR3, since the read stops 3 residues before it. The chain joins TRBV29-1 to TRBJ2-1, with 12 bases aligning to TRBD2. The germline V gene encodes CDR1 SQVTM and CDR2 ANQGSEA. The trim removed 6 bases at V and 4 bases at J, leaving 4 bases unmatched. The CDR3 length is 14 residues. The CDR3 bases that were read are TGCAGCGTCGGAGGGACTAGCGGGTACAATGAG. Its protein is CSVGGTSGYNE. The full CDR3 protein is CSVGGTSGYNEQFF.

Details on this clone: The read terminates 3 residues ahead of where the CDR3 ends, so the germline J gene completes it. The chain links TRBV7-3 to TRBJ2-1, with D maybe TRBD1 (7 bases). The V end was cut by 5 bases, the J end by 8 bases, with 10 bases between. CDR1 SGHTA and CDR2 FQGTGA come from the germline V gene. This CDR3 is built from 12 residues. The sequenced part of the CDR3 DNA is TGTGCCAGCAGCCCAGGGGGGCATGAG. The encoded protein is CASSPGGHE. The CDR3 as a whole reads CASSPGGHEQFF.

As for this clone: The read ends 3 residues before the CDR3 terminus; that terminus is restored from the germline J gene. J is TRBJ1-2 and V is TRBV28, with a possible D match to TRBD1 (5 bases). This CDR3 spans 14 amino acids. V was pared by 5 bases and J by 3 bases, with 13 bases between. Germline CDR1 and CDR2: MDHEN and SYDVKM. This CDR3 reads CASSPDQGHYGYTF. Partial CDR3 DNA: TGTGCCAGCAGTCCTGACCAGGGCCACTATGGC.

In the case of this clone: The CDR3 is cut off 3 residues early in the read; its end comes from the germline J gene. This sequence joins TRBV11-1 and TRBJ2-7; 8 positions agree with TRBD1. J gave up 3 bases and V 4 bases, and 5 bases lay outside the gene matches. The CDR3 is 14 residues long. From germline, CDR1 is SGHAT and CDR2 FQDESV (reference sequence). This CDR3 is CASSSGQGVYEQYF. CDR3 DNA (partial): TGTGCCAGCAGCTCCGGACAGGGAGTCTACGAG.

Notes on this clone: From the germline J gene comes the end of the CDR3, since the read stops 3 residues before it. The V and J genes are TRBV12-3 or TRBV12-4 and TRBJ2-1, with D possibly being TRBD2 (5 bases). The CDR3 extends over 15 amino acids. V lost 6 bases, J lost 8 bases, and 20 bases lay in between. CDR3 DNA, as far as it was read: TGTGCCAGCAGAAGGGCGGGCCGGGTTGAGGATGAG. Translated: CASRRAGRVEDE. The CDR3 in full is CASRRAGRVEDEQFF.

The CDR3 protein is CAISLADGPSYEQYF. CDR3 DNA (partial): TGTGCCATCAGCCTAGCAGACGGGCCCAGCTACGAG. The chain is built from TRBV10-3 and TRBJ2-7; maybe TRBD2 (5 bases). With the read ending 3 residues before the CDR3 end, the germline J gene is used to fill in that end. V lost 6 bases and J 3 bases, leaving 18 bases between the germline ends. The CDR3 has 15 amino acids. Germline CDR1 reads ENHRY; CDR2 reads SYGVKD.

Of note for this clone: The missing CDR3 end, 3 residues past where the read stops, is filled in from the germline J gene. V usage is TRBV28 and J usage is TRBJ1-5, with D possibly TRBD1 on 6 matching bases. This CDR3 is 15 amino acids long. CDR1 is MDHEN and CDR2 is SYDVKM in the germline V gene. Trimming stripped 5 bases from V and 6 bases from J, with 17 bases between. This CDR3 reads CASSLGGASSQPQHF. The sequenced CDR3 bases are TGTGCCAGCAGTCTGGGGGGGGCCTCGAGTCAGCCC.

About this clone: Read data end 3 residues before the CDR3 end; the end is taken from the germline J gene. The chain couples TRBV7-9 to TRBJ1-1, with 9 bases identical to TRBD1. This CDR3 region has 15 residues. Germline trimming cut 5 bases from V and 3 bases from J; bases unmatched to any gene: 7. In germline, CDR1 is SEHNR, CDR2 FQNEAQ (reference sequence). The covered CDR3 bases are TGTGCCAGCAGCGTAGGACAGGGGAGGGACACTGAA. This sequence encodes CASSVGQGRDTE. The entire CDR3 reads CASSVGQGRDTEAFF.

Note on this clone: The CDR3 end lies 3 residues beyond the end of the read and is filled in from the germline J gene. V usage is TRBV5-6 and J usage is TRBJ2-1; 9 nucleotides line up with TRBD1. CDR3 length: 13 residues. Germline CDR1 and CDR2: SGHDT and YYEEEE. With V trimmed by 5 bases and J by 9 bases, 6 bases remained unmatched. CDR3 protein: CASSNTGGTEQFF. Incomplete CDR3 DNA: TGTGCCAGCAGTAACACAGGGGGCACTGAG.

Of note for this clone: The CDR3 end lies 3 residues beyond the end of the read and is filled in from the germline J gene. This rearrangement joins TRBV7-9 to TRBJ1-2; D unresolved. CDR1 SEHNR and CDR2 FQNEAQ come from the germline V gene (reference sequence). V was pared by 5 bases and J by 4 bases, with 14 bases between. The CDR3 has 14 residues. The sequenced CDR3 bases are TGTGCCAGCAGCGCTAGCGGCCGGGTCTATGGC. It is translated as CASSASGRVYG. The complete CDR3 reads CASSASGRVYGYTF.

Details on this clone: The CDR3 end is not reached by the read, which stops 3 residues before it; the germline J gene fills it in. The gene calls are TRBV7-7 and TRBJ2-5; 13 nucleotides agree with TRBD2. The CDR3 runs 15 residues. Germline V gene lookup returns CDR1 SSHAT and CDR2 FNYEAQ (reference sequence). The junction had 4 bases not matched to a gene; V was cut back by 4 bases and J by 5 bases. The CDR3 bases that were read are TGTGCCAGCAGCTCCCAGGGACTAGCGGGGGAGACC. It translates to CASSSQGLAGET. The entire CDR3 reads CASSSQGLAGETQYF.

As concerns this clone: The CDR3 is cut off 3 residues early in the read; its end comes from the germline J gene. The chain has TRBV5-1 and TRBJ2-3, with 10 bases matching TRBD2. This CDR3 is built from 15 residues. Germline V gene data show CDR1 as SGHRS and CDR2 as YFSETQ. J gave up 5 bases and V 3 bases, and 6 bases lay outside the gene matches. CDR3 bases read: TGCGCCAGCAGCTCTAGCGGGAGAGGTCTAGATACG. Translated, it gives CASSSSGRGLDT. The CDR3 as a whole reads CASSSSGRGLDTQYF.

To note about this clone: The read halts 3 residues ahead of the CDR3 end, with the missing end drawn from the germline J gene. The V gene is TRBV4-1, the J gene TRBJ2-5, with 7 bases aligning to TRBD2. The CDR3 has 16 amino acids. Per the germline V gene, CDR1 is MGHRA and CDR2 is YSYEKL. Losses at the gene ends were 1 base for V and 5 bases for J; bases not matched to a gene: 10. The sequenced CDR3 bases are TGCGCCAGCAGCCAAGCGGTCGGTACTAGCGAGGAGACC. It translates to CASSQAVGTSEET. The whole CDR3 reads CASSQAVGTSEETQYF.

CDR3: CASSIAPTSGEQYF. The DNA read from the CDR3 is TGTGCCAGTAGTATAGCTCCCACTAGCGGCGAG. The rearrangement joins TRBV19 to TRBJ2-7; 8 positions match TRBD2. The DNA ends 3 residues before the CDR3 does, and the rest of the CDR3 is filled in from the germline J gene. Unmatched junction bases numbered 5, after V lost 1 base and J lost 6 bases. The CDR3 length is 14 residues. Per germline, CDR1 LNHDA and CDR2 SQIVND (reference sequence).

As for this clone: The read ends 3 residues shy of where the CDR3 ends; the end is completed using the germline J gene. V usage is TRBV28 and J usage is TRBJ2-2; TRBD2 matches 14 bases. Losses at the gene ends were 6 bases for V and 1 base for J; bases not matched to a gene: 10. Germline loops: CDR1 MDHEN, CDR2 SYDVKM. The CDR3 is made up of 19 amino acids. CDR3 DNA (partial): TGTGCCAGCAGCAGCGGACTAGCGGGAGGCGGTGGGAACACCGGGGAG. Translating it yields CASSSGLAGGGGNTGE. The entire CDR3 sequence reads CASSSGLAGGGGNTGELFF. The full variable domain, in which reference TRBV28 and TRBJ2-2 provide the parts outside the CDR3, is DVKVTQSSRYLVKRTGEKVFLECVQDMDHENMFWYRQDPGLGLRLIYFSYDVKMKEKGDIPEGYSVSREKKERFSLILESASTNQTSMYLCASSSGLAGGGGNTGELFFGEGSRLTVL.

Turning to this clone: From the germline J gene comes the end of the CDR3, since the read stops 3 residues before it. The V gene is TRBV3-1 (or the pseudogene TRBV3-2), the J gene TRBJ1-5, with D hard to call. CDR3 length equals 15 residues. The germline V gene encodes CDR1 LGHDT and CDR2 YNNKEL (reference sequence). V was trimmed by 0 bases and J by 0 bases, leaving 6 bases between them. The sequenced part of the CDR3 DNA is TGTGCCAGCAGCCAAGAGCCCTATAGCAATCAGCCC. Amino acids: CASSQEPYSNQP. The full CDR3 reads CASSQEPYSNQPQHF.

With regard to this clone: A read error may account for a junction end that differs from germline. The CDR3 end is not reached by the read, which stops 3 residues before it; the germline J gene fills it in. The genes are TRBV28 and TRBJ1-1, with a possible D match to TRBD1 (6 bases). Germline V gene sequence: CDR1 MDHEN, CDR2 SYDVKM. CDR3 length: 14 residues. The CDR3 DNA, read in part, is TGTGCCAGCAGTTTAGACCAGGGGAACGCTGAA. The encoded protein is CASSLDQGNAE. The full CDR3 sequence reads CASSLDQGNAEAFF. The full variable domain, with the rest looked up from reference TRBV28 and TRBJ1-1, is DVKVTQSSRYLVKRTGEKVFLECVQDMDHENMFWYRQDPGLGLRLIYFSYDVKMKEKGDIPEGYSVSREKKERFSLILESASTNQTSMYLCASSLDQGNAEAFFGQGTRLTVV.

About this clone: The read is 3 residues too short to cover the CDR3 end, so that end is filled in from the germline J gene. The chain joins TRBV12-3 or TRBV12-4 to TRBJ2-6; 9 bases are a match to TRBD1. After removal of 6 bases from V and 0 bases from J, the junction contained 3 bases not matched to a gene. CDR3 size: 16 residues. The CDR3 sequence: CASRGQGISGANVLTF. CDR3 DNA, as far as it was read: TGTGCCAGCAGGGGACAGGGAATCTCTGGGGCCAACGTC.

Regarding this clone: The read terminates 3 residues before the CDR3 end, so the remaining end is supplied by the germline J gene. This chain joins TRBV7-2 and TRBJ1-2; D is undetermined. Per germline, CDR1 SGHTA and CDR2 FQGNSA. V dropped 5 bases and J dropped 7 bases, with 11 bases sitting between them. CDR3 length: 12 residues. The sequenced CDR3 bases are TGTGCCAGCAGCGAGACATTGCTTGGC. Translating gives CASSETLLG. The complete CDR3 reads CASSETLLGYTF.

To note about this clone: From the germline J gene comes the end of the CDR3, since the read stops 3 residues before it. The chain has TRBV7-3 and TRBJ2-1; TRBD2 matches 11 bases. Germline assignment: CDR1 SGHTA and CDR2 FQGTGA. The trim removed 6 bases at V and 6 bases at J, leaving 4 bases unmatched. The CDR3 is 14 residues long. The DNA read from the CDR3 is TGTGCCAGCAGTCCGGGACTAGCGGCCAATGAG. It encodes CASSPGLAANE. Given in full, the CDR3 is CASSPGLAANEQFF. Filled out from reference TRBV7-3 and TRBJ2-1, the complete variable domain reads GAGVSQTPSNKVTEKGKYVELRCDPISGHTALYWYRQSLGQGPEFLIYFQGTGAADDSGLPNDRFFAVRPEGSVSTLKIQRTERGDSAVYLCASSPGLAANEQFFGPGTRLTVL.

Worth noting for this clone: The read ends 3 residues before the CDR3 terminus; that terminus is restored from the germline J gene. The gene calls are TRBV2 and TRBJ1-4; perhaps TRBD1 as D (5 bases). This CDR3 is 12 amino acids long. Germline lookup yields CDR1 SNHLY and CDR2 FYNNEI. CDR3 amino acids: CASSEWVGGLFF. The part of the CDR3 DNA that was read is TGTGCCAGCAGTGAATGGGTCGGGGGA.

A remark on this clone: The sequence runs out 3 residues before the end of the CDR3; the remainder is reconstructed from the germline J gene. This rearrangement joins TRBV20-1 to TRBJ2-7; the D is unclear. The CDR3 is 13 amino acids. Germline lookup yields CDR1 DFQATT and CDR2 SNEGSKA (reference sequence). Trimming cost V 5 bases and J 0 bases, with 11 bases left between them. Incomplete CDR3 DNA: TGCAGTGCTGTAGTCCTTAACTCCTACGAG. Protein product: CSAVVLNSYE. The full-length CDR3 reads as CSAVVLNSYEQYF.

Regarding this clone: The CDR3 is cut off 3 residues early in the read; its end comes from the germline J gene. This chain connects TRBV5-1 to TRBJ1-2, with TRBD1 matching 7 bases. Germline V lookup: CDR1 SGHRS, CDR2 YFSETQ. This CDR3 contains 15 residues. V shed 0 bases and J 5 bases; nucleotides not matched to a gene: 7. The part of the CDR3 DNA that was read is TGCGCCAGCAGCTTGGGGGACAGCCACAATTATGGC. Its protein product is CASSLGDSHNYG. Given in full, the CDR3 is CASSLGDSHNYGYTF.

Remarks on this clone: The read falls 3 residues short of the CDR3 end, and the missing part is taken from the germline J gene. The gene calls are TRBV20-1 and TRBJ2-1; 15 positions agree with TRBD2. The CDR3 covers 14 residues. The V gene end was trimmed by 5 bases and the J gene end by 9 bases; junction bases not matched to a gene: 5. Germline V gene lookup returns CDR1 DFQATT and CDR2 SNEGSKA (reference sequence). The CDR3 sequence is CSAGTSGGFGEQFF. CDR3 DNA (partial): TGCAGTGCTGGGACTAGCGGGGGGTTCGGTGAG.